What follows are 2 T cell receptor beta chains derived from one specimen sequenced in a study of cytomegalovirus exposure and HLA in healthy donors. Produced via immunoSEQ multiplex PCR; TCRdb's table is partial and in-frame only. Here the sample spans about 170,000 clones, around nine tenths being singletons. Source material: PBMCs. The receptor source for this set is a man between 18 and 29 years old in good health and CMV-seropositive.

This clone has just one count. This sequence joins TRBV6-1 and TRBJ2-7; the match to TRBD1 covers 10 bases. The V gene end was trimmed by 7 bases and the J gene end by 7 bases; junction bases not matched to a gene: 10. Looked up from germline, CDR1 is MNHNS and CDR2 is SASEGT. The CDR3 consists of 14 residues. The CDR3, as DNA: TGTGCCAGCACCACTCGGACAGGGGGGAGTGAGCAGTACTTC. It encodes CASTTRTGGSEQYF.

The V and J genes are TRBV5-1 and TRBJ2-7; the match to TRBD1 covers 9 bases. J gave up 6 bases and V 4 bases, and 8 bases lay outside the gene matches. CDR1 is SGHRS, CDR2 YFSETQ, per germline. The CDR3 consists of 14 residues. This CDR3 reads CASSPGQGRGEQYF. In nucleotides, the CDR3 is TGCGCCAGCAGCCCGGGACAGGGACGGGGCGAGCAGTACTTC.